One and the same sample provided the 32 T cell receptor beta chains below, sequenced in a study of T-cell memory formation after mild COVID-19. TCRdb fed the 5' RACE reads into MiXCR, producing one record per CDR3 protein. Altogether roughly 310,000 distinct CDR3 sequences are present, 15% to 20% being singletons, with the ten largest covering 22%. Sequencing input: PBMCs or a T cell subset sorted from them (not recorded which). The receptors come from a man aged 18 to 29 who had mild COVID-19 (a few samples of this study predate the infection). Cell type and time point are not known.

The table lists this clonotype with a few counts. The gene calls are TRBV7-3 and TRBJ2-3, with D unresolved. The CDR3 contains 13 residues. Germline V gives CDR1 SGHTA, CDR2 FQGTGA. The germline V and J ends were trimmed by 6 bases and 5 bases, with 12 bases remaining between them. In DNA, the CDR3 is TGTGCCAGCAGTTACTCGACGTTAGATACGCAGTATTTT. Translation: CASSYSTLDTQYF.

In this sample, this clonotype turned up a few times. The chain combines TRBV5-1 with TRBJ2-7; D is ambiguous. In germline, CDR1 is SGHRS, CDR2 YFSETQ. V was clipped by 4 bases and J by 0 bases, with 11 bases between them. CDR3 length equals 14 residues. The CDR3 reads CASSPSVSSYEQYV. The CDR3 DNA is TGCGCCAGCAGCCCATCAGTGAGCTCCTACGAGCAGTACGTC.

V gene TRBV9 combines with J gene TRBJ1-4, with D tentatively TRBD1 (5 bases). The germline gives CDR1 SGDLS, CDR2 YYNGEE. The length of the CDR3 is 13 residues. V was shortened by 3 bases and J by 12 bases, with 15 bases between the two germline ends. The CDR3 region is CASSAFVGEELFF. DNA of the CDR3: TGTGCCAGCAGCGCCTTTGTAGGGGAGGAACTGTTTTTT.

In its sample, this clonotype was seen a few times. The chain joins TRBV7-2 to TRBJ2-2; D remains ambiguous. Trimming left V 6 bases short and J 6 bases short, with 8 bases between. Germline V gene sequence: CDR1 SGHTA, CDR2 FQGNSA. CDR3 length equals 12 residues. The CDR3 bases are TGTGCCAGCAGACGTCACGCCGGGGAGCTGTTTTTT. Translating it yields CASRRHAGELFF.

There are a few counts of this clonotype. This chain uses TRBV11-2 with TRBJ1-5; perhaps TRBD1 as D (5 bases). Trimming removed 0 bases from V and 6 bases from J, with 12 bases in between. This CDR3 is 15 amino acids long. The V gene's germline CDR1 is SGHAT and CDR2 FQNNGV. CDR3 loop: CASSLEPGFGQPQHF. The CDR3 coding sequence is TGTGCCAGCAGCTTAGAACCAGGGTTTGGTCAGCCCCAGCATTTT.

The chain combines TRBV7-9 with TRBJ1-6; no clear D gene. Germline V lookup: CDR1 SEHNR, CDR2 FQNEAQ (reference sequence). The CDR3 consists of 13 residues. Trimming left V 8 bases short and J 0 bases short, with 5 bases between. The CDR3 bases are TGTGCCAGCCAGAGCTCCTATAATTCACCCCTCCACTTT. It yields the protein CASQSSYNSPLHF.

In this sample, this clonotype turned up a few times. The J gene is TRBJ2-7, the V gene TRBV6-5; 7 bases agree with TRBD2. With 7 bases clipped from V and 4 bases from J, the junction kept 7 bases outside the gene matches. The CDR3 spans 13 residues. The V gene's germline CDR1 is MNHEY and CDR2 SVGAGI. CDR3 nucleotides: TGTGCCAGCACTAGACCGGGGGGATACGAGCAGTACTTC. Translating gives CASTRPGGYEQYF.

The rearrangement uses TRBV7-2 and TRBJ2-5, with D perhaps matching TRBD1 (6 bases). The CDR3 spans 17 residues. Germline assignment: CDR1 SGHTA and CDR2 FQGNSA. V lost 5 bases and J 2 bases, leaving 21 bases between the germline ends. The CDR3 DNA is TGTGCCAGCAGCCCTAGGGGCTCCGGGACACAACAAGAGACCCAGTACTTC. The encoded protein is CASSPRGSGTQQETQYF. Full variable domain (remainder filled in from reference TRBV7-2 and TRBJ2-5): GAGVSQSPSNKVTEKGKDVELRCDPISGHTALYWYRQSLGQGLEFLIYFQGNSAPDKSGLPSDRFSAERTGGSVSTLTIQRTQQEDSAVYLCASSPRGSGTQQETQYFGPGTRLLVL.

This clonotype showed up just a few times. A junction end diverges from the germline sequence, so it may reflect a read error. J is TRBJ2-2 and V is TRBV7-9; D is unclear. The germline V gene encodes CDR1 SEHNR and CDR2 FQNEAQ (reference sequence). This CDR3 comprises 13 residues. The CDR3 reads CASKGSNTGELFF. CDR3 nucleotide sequence: TGTGCAAGCAAGGGCAGCAACACCGGGGAGCTGTTTTTT. Full variable domain (remainder filled in from reference TRBV7-9 and TRBJ2-2): DTGVSQNPRHKITKRGQNVTFRCDPISEHNRLYWYRQTLGQGPEFLTYFQNEAQLEKSRLLSDRFSAERPKGSFSTLEIQRTEQGDSAMYLCASKGSNTGELFFGEGSRLTVL.

This clonotype has a handful of counts. This rearrangement joins TRBV6-2 or TRBV6-3 to TRBJ2-5; D is ambiguous. Between the trimmed V and J ends, which lost 6 bases and 1 base, there was a span of 12 bases. The CDR3 is 14 amino acids. Germline CDR1 reads MNHEY; CDR2 reads SVGEGT. The CDR3 loop reads CASSPGRLQETQYF. The CDR3 region has the DNA TGTGCCAGCAGCCCCGGACGCCTCCAAGAGACCCAGTACTTC.

V gene TRBV7-3 combines with J gene TRBJ2-7, with 7 bases matching TRBD2. The germline V gene encodes CDR1 SGHTA and CDR2 FQGTGA. The CDR3 is made up of 14 amino acids. Trimming at V came to 1 base and at J to 2 bases, leaving 2 bases not matched to a gene. The CDR3 loop is CASSLMGGTYEQYF. The CDR3 region has the DNA TGTGCCAGCAGCTTAATGGGGGGGACCTACGAGCAGTACTTC.

This clonotype turned up a few times. This rearrangement joins TRBV19 to TRBJ1-2, with unresolved D. The CDR3 totals 16 residues. V lost 6 bases and J lost 4, with 21 bases in between. Germline loops: CDR1 LNHDA, CDR2 SQIVND (reference sequence). The CDR3 region is CASSLTPVGPFYGYTF. The CDR3 region has the DNA TGTGCCAGTAGCCTAACACCGGTCGGGCCCTTCTATGGCTACACCTTC. Using reference TRBV19 and TRBJ1-2 for the parts outside the CDR3, the full variable domain is DGGITQSPKYLFRKEGQNVTLSCEQNLNHDAMYWYRQDPGQGLRLIYYSQIVNDFQKGDIAEGYSVSREKKESFPLTVTSAQKNPTAFYLCASSLTPVGPFYGYTFGSGTRLTVV.

The genes are TRBV20-1 and TRBJ2-2; D gene unclear. The CDR3 runs 12 residues. The germline V gene encodes CDR1 DFQATT and CDR2 SNEGSKA (reference sequence). V lost 4 bases to trimming and J lost 10 bases, with 13 bases between them. The DNA of the CDR3 is TGCAGTGCTACGGTAGGGCCAAAGGAGCTGTTTTTT. Its protein is CSATVGPKELFF.

V and J are TRBV5-1 and TRBJ2-6; weak D call: TRBD2 (5 bases). The germline gives CDR1 SGHRS, CDR2 YFSETQ. The CDR3 contains 18 residues. Trimming took 0 bases from V and 2 from J, leaving 15 bases between them. The CDR3 DNA sequence: TGCGCCAGCAGCTTGGGGTTACTAGTGCCTCCTGGGGCCAACGTCCTGACTTTC. Its translation: CASSLGLLVPPGANVLTF.

This clonotype was recorded a few times. The rearrangement links TRBV19 to TRBJ2-3; 8 positions agree with TRBD1. The CDR3 consists of 16 residues. V lost 7 bases to trimming and J lost 1 base; unmatched junction nucleotides: 10. Germline V CDR1 and CDR2: LNHDA, SQIVND (reference sequence). CDR3 sequence: CASNPATGVGTDTQYF. The CDR3 DNA reads as TGTGCCAGTAATCCCGCGACAGGGGTCGGCACAGATACGCAGTATTTT.

The chain is built from TRBV2 and TRBJ2-5, with 7 bases identical to TRBD2. There are 13 residues in the CDR3. Germline V gene sequence: CDR1 SNHLY, CDR2 FYNNEI. J lost 2 bases, V lost 6 bases, and 3 bases had no gene match. The CDR3 sequence: CASRTGGQETQYF. Written as DNA, the CDR3 is TGTGCCAGCAGAACCGGGGGGCAAGAGACCCAGTACTTC.

This clonotype was seen more than once but under ten times. V gene TRBV7-9 combines with J gene TRBJ1-2, with D unclear. The V end lost 1 base, the J end lost 7 bases, and 13 bases lay between the germline ends. Per germline, CDR1 SEHNR and CDR2 FQNEAQ (reference sequence). The CDR3 loop spans 14 amino acids. CDR3: CASSLELLAGGYTF. CDR3 bases: TGTGCCAGCAGCTTAGAATTGTTAGCGGGTGGCTACACCTTC.

At least ten counts were recorded for this clonotype. The rearrangement uses TRBV7-9 and TRBJ2-1, with D perhaps being TRBD1 or TRBD2 (7 bases each). In germline, CDR1 is SEHNR, CDR2 FQNEAQ (reference sequence). The CDR3 totals 15 residues. The ends were cut back, 5 bases at V and 6 bases at J, with 17 bases in the middle. CDR3 loop: CASSPPGGASNEQFF. Here the CDR3 DNA reads TGTGCCAGCAGCCCGCCAGGGGGGGCATCCAATGAGCAGTTCTTC.

This sequence joins TRBV15 and TRBJ1-6; D gene unclear. V was cut by 0 bases and J by 10 bases, with 4 bases left in between. Per the germline V gene, CDR1 is LNHNV and CDR2 is YYDKDF (reference sequence). CDR3 length equals 12 residues. CDR3 in amino acids: CATSRENSPLHF. The CDR3 DNA follows: TGTGCCACCAGCAGAGAAAACTCACCCCTCCACTTT.

This clonotype was observed at least ten times. V gene TRBV5-1 combines with J gene TRBJ2-7, with 10 bases matching TRBD1. Germline V gene data show CDR1 as SGHRS and CDR2 as YFSETQ. The V gene end was trimmed by 0 bases and the J gene end by 0 bases; junction bases not matched to a gene: 6. This CDR3 comprises 17 residues. In DNA form, the CDR3 reads TGCGCCAGCAGCTTGGGCGCCGGGACAGGGGTCTCCTACGAGCAGTACTTC. Amino acid sequence: CASSLGAGTGVSYEQYF. Using reference TRBV5-1 and TRBJ2-7 for the parts outside the CDR3, the full variable domain is KAGVTQTPRYLIKTRGQQVTLSCSPISGHRSVSWYQQTPGQGLQFLFEYFSETQRNKGNFPGRFSGRQFSNSRSEMNVSTLELGDSALYLCASSLGAGTGVSYEQYFGPGTRLTVT.

The V gene is TRBV6-2 or TRBV6-3, the J gene TRBJ2-7; no firm D call. CDR1 is MNHEY, CDR2 SVGEGT, per germline. The CDR3 has 13 amino acids. Trimming stripped 6 bases from V and 3 bases from J, with 12 bases between. CDR3 DNA: TGTGCCAGCAGCCACGGTGCTTACTACGAGCAGTACGTC. Amino acids: CASSHGAYYEQYV.

The chain links TRBV10-3 to TRBJ2-4; TRBD2 is a possible D gene (6 bases). Trimming left V 6 bases short and J 8 bases short, with 8 bases between. Germline V gene data show CDR1 as ENHRY and CDR2 as SYGVKD. The CDR3 totals 11 residues. In DNA form, the CDR3 reads TGTGCCATCAGATTAGCGGACATTCAGTACTTC. It specifies CAIRLADIQYF.

This clonotype was detected only a few times. The chain is built from TRBV6-1 and TRBJ2-7; D may be TRBD1 (5 bases). Trimming took off 1 base at V and 7 bases at J, with 17 bases between the two ends. Germline V lookup: CDR1 MNHNS, CDR2 SASEGT. The CDR3 contains 15 residues. The CDR3, as DNA: TGTGCCAGCAGTGAAGTCGTCTTGGGGCGAGGAGAGCAGTACTTC. This gives the protein CASSEVVLGRGEQYF.

The V gene is TRBV11-3, the J gene TRBJ2-3, with 7 bases identical to TRBD2. V dropped 5 bases and J dropped 2; count of bases not matched to a gene: 7. The CDR3 spans 15 residues. Germline-derived CDR1 and CDR2 are SGHNT and YENEEA. CDR3 sequence (DNA): TGTGCCAGCAGCCAAGCGGGGACTAACACAGATACGCAGTATTTT. This translates into CASSQAGTNTDTQYF.

V usage is TRBV10-3 and J usage is TRBJ2-3; unclear D gene. Trimming shortened V by 2 bases and J by 6 bases, and 9 bases separated the two germline ends. The length of the CDR3 is 13 residues. Germline-derived CDR1 and CDR2 are ENHRY and SYGVKD. The CDR3 coding sequence is TGTGCCATCAGTGAGCCCGCTGCTGATACGCAGTATTTT. Translating it yields CAISEPAADTQYF.

In this sample, this clonotype turned up a few times. V gene TRBV20-1 combines with J gene TRBJ2-3; D tentatively fits TRBD1 or TRBD2 (5 bases each). This CDR3 is built from 13 residues. Trimming took off 5 bases at V and 0 bases at J, with 9 bases between the two ends. From germline, CDR1 is DFQATT and CDR2 SNEGSKA (reference sequence). CDR3 DNA: TGCAGTGCTGTCTGGGGGAGCACAGATACGCAGTATTTT. Encoded protein: CSAVWGSTDTQYF.

This clonotype turned up a few times. V and J are TRBV7-2 and TRBJ1-5; D gene ambiguous. The CDR3 is 14 residues long. Trimming stripped 2 bases from V and 3 bases from J, with 8 bases between. Germline V CDR1 and CDR2: SGHTA, FQGNSA. The CDR3 DNA follows: TGTGCCAGCAGCTTAAGCAACTACAATCAGCCCCAGCATTTT. This gives the protein CASSLSNYNQPQHF.

This clonotype came up many times. This chain links TRBV4-1 with TRBJ1-5, with no clear D. CDR3 length: 14 residues. The germline V gene encodes CDR1 MGHRA and CDR2 YSYEKL. V dropped 0 bases and J dropped 5 bases, with 8 bases sitting between them. The CDR3 nucleotides read TGCGCCAGCAGCCAAGATCCAGACCATCAGCCCCAGCATTTT. Its translation is CASSQDPDHQPQHF.

This clonotype was recorded a few times. The genes are TRBV18 and TRBJ2-5; D might be TRBD2 (6 bases). Germline lookup yields CDR1 KGHSH and CDR2 LQKENI. V lost 2 bases, J lost 3 bases, and 10 bases lay in between. The CDR3 contains 14 residues. CDR3 sequence: CASSPAGPKETQYF. The CDR3 nucleotides read TGTGCCAGCTCACCAGCGGGGCCCAAAGAGACCCAGTACTTC. The variable domain in full, completed from reference TRBV18 and TRBJ2-5, reads NAGVMQNPRHLVRRRGQEARLRCSPMKGHSHVYWYRQLPEEGLKFMVYLQKENIIDESGMPKERFSAEFPKEGPSILRIQQVVRGDSAAYFCASSPAGPKETQYFGPGTRLLVL.

This clonotype came up a few times. This chain uses TRBV7-2 with TRBJ2-5; 8 bases fit TRBD2. Trimming took 6 bases from V and 5 from J; bases not matched to a gene: 17. Germline V gene lookup returns CDR1 SGHTA and CDR2 FQGNSA. This CDR3 region has 17 residues. The CDR3 coding sequence is TGTGCCAGCAGTCCCGGCGCGATCGGGGGGGCCGGCGAGACCCAGTACTTC. It yields the protein CASSPGAIGGAGETQYF.

This clonotype was recorded many times. The CDR3 coding sequence is TGCGCCAGCAGCCAAGTATTAGTAGGGAATGAGCAGTTCTTC. Protein: CASSQVLVGNEQFF. The chain is built from TRBV4-3 and TRBJ2-1; no clear D. The CDR3 sequence is 14 residues long. Per the germline V gene, CDR1 is LGHNA and CDR2 is YSLEER. V gave up 1 base and J gave up 7 bases, with 11 bases separating them.

This clonotype was observed a handful of times. CDR3: CASSQSNRSSYNEQFF. CDR3 DNA: TGCGCCAGCAGTCAATCGAACCGGAGCTCCTACAATGAGCAGTTCTTC. This chain connects TRBV23-1 to TRBJ2-1; D gene uncertain. TRBV23-1 falls under the ORF class, with uncertain function. CDR3 length: 16 amino acids. The germline V and J ends were trimmed by 0 bases and 0 bases, with 9 bases remaining between them.